These T cell receptor beta chains were read from a single sample in a study of T cells in Graves' hyperthyroidism and ophthalmopathy. TCRdb passed the multiplex PCR reads through MiXCR, listing each CDR3 protein once. Counted here are 450,000 to 700,000 distinct CDR3 sequences, about half occurring once; the ten biggest clones make up under 20%. The source material was peripheral blood or thyroid tissue (not recorded which). The receptors shown here come from an adult woman with Graves' disease, either hyperthyroidism or ophthalmopathy (not recorded which). The CDR3 runs from the conserved cysteine through the conserved F or W. A D gene is named only where the DNA matches it firmly. Part of the rows lack a size; the others show once, few, many or a class for expanded clones.

len: 13
d_gene: TRBD1
j_gene: TRBJ1-1
v_gene: TRBV30
abundance: .
CDR3nt: TGTGCCAACGACAGGGGGCAGTTTACTGAAGCTTTCTTT
CDR3aa: CANDRGQFTEAFF

len: 16
d_gene: .
j_gene: TRBJ1-6
v_gene: TRBV7-9
abundance: many
CDR3nt: TGTGCCAGCAGCTTATTACCCGGGGTCCATAATTCACCCCTCCACTTT
CDR3aa: CASSLLPGVHNSPLHF

len: 15
d_gene: .
j_gene: TRBJ1-2
v_gene: TRBV2
abundance: .
CDR3nt: TGTGCCAGCGGGGGGGGGACGGTAAAGGGCTATGGCTACACCTTC
CDR3aa: CASGGGTVKGYGYTF

len: 13
d_gene: TRBD2
j_gene: TRBJ2-5
v_gene: TRBV20-1
abundance: .
CDR3nt: TGCAGTGCGAGATCACTAGCGGGAGGAACCCAGTACTTC
CDR3aa: CSARSLAGGTQYF

len: 14
d_gene: .
j_gene: TRBJ1-2
v_gene: TRBV11-2
abundance: .
CDR3nt: TGCGCCAGCAGCTTGATCCTGGGAAACTATGGCTACACCTTC
CDR3aa: CASSLILGNYGYTF

len: 16
d_gene: .
j_gene: TRBJ1-4
v_gene: TRBV2
abundance: .
CDR3nt: TGTGCCAGCAGCCGCCGGGGGATCGGGTCTAATGAAAAACTGTTTTTT
CDR3aa: CASSRRGIGSNEKLFF

len: 13
d_gene: .
j_gene: TRBJ2-2
v_gene: TRBV15
abundance: many
CDR3nt: TGTGCCACCAGCACCAGGGGCACCGGGGAGCTGTTTTTT
CDR3aa: CATSTRGTGELFF

len: 14
d_gene: TRBD1
j_gene: TRBJ2-1
v_gene: TRBV24-1
abundance: .
CDR3nt: TGTGCCACCGAAACGGGACAGGGCGTTAATGAGCAGTTCTTC
CDR3aa: CATETGQGVNEQFF

len: 16
d_gene: TRBD2
j_gene: TRBJ2-5
v_gene: TRBV7-2
abundance: .
CDR3nt: TGTGCCAGCAGCCAAGAGATAGCGGGGAACCAAGAGACCCAGTACTTC
CDR3aa: CASSQEIAGNQETQYF

len: 15
d_gene: .
j_gene: TRBJ1-1
v_gene: TRBV19
abundance: few
CDR3nt: TGTGCCAGTAGTACCTACACAGGGAAGAACACTGAAGCTTTCTTT
CDR3aa: CASSTYTGKNTEAFF

len: 16
d_gene: .
j_gene: TRBJ2-6
v_gene: TRBV7-3
abundance: many
CDR3nt: TGTGCCAGCAGCATCTCCGGGACTTCTGGGGCCAACGTCCTGACTTTC
CDR3aa: CASSISGTSGANVLTF